The next 11 T cell receptor beta chains were all read from a single sample in a study of shared clonotypes between healthy human individuals. The data were produced by immunoSEQ multiplex PCR, yet TCRdb's version contains in-frame clones alone and is incomplete. This sample carries more than 600,000 clones, about 91% of them seen once, and the ten largest clones take 20% to 25%. Naive CD8 cells were CD45RO-negative, positively selected for CCR7, excluding terminally differentiated effector memory CD45RA+ cells. Material: naive CD8+ T cells sorted from blood. The origin of the receptors is a man aged 25-45 years in good health.

The V gene is TRBV5-1, the J gene TRBJ2-3; D gene uncertain. The CDR3 contains 17 residues. The ends were cut back, 0 bases at V and 1 base at J, with 15 bases in the middle. Germline CDR1 reads SGHRS; CDR2 reads YFSETQ. DNA of the CDR3: TGCGCCAGCAGCTTGGCAATAGGAACCACACGCACAGATACGCAGTATTTT. Its translation is CASSLAIGTTRTDTQYF. Full variable domain (missing parts from reference TRBV5-1 and TRBJ2-3): KAGVTQTPRYLIKTRGQQVTLSCSPISGHRSVSWYQQTPGQGLQFLFEYFSETQRNKGNFPGRFSGRQFSNSRSEMNVSTLELGDSALYLCASSLAIGTTRTDTQYFGPGTRLTVL.

This clone was detected only once. The chain combines TRBV7-9 with TRBJ2-5, with D possibly matching TRBD1 (5 bases). Germline V gives CDR1 SEHNR, CDR2 FQNEAQ (reference sequence). The CDR3 contains 14 residues. The germline V and J ends were trimmed by 1 base and 1 base, with 7 bases remaining between them. The CDR3 region has the DNA TGTGCCAGCAGCTTAGAAGACAGCCAAGAGACCCAGTACTTC. Translated, it gives CASSLEDSQETQYF.

The chain links TRBV11-3 to TRBJ2-1; a weak D match, TRBD1 (6 bases). This CDR3 is built from 16 residues. Trimming cost V 4 bases and J 0 bases, with 13 bases left between them. Germline V gives CDR1 SGHNT, CDR2 YENEEA. The CDR3 here is CASSSRGLSSYNEQFF. CDR3 sequence (DNA): TGTGCCAGCAGCTCCAGGGGCCTCAGCTCCTACAATGAGCAGTTCTTC.

The chain is built from TRBV7-2 and TRBJ2-1, with 7 bases matching TRBD1. The CDR3 has 13 residues. Germline values: CDR1 SGHTA, CDR2 FQGNSA. V was pared by 4 bases and J by 7 bases, with 4 bases of the junction left unmatched. As DNA, the CDR3 is TGTGCCAGCAGCTCGACAGGGTGGAATGAGCAGTTCTTC. Protein product: CASSSTGWNEQFF.

The CDR3: CASIYHDPFWTVNYGYTF. Written as DNA, the CDR3 is TGTGCCAGCATCTACCACGATCCGTTCTGGACAGTCAACTATGGCTACACCTTC. The chain is built from TRBV6-4 and TRBJ1-2; D perhaps matches TRBD1 (6 bases). This CDR3 region has 18 residues. V was trimmed by 7 bases and J by 2 bases, leaving 26 bases between them. In germline, CDR1 is MRHNA, CDR2 SNTAGT.

The genes are TRBV7-8 and TRBJ1-3; a weak D match, TRBD1 (5 bases). The germline V gene encodes CDR1 SGHVS and CDR2 FQNEAQ. The CDR3 extends over 18 amino acids. Trimming took off 2 bases at V and 1 base at J, with 18 bases between the two ends. The CDR3 bases are TGTGCCAGCAGCTTACGCCCCCTCAGGGAAAAGTCTGGAAACACCATATATTTT. It specifies CASSLRPLREKSGNTIYF.

The V gene is TRBV28, the J gene TRBJ2-7; 9 bases are shared with TRBD2. Trimming cost V 1 base and J 2 bases; bases outside gene matches: 12. CDR1 is MDHEN and CDR2 is SYDVKM in the germline V gene. The CDR3 has 18 amino acids. The CDR3 is CASSLSTSGWGFAYEQYF. The CDR3 region has the DNA TGTGCCAGCAGTTTATCCACTAGCGGGTGGGGGTTTGCCTACGAGCAGTACTTC.

The V gene is TRBV25-1, the J gene TRBJ2-1, with a possible D match to TRBD2 (5 bases). Trimming cost V 4 bases and J 6 bases, with 16 bases left between them. Germline V lookup: CDR1 MGHDK, CDR2 SYGVNS. The CDR3 runs to 15 residues. This CDR3 reads CASSAKRQIGNEQFF. DNA for the CDR3: TGTGCCAGCAGTGCGAAGCGGCAAATCGGCAATGAGCAGTTCTTC.

CDR3 nucleotide sequence: TGCGCCAGCAGCTCACTCACGGCAACTAATGAAAAACTGTTTTTT. It specifies CASSSLTATNEKLFF. The chain links TRBV5-1 to TRBJ1-4; D gene ambiguous. V lost 3 bases to trimming and J lost 0 bases, with 9 bases between them. CDR1 is SGHRS, CDR2 YFSETQ, per germline. This CDR3 region has 15 residues.

The CDR3 DNA sequence: TGTGCCAGCAGTCCTCCGGACAGGGACGAGAACACCGGGGAGCTGTTTTTT. It translates to CASSPPDRDENTGELFF. The rearrangement joins TRBV27 to TRBJ2-2; 8 nucleotides agree with TRBD1. The germline V gene has CDR1 MNHEY and CDR2 SMNVEV (reference sequence). The CDR3 consists of 17 residues. The V and J ends lost 5 bases and 1 base, in that order; junction bases with no gene match: 9.

Turning to this clone: Just one base apart from a much larger clone, this may be a read error. The sample holds other DNA sequences that translate to the same CDR3. The chain joins TRBV5-4 to TRBJ2-7; D is uncertain. The V gene's germline CDR1 is SGHNT and CDR2 YYREEE (reference sequence). The CDR3 extends over 12 amino acids. Trimming left V 0 bases short and J 2 bases short, with 3 bases between. The CDR3 coding sequence is TGTGCCAGCAGCTTGGGGACCTACGAGCAGTACTTC. Protein product: CASSLGTYEQYF.